This TCR beta chain is drawn from a study of T-cell memory formation after mild COVID-19 (dated by TCRdb to about 2021). Describing the broader study: Most TCR sequence clusters were specific to one of the two donors. Longitudinal TCRalpha and TCRbeta repertoire sequencing tracked T-cell clones expanding and contracting after mild COVID-19 in two donors. Two young, previously healthy adult volunteers, one female and one male, were included in the cohort. Broad study findings and their caveats: Contracting CD4+ clones turned up mainly in the CM and EM memory subsets, whereas EMRA was where CD8+ clones were enriched. The study included only a couple of mild cases, and larger cohorts that include severe cases with pre-infection samples were judged to be necessary. From day 15 to 85, contracting clones showed balanced CD4/CD8 phenotypes, whereas a second wave of clones that expanded from day 15 to 37 leaned towards CD4+. SARS-CoV-2 specificity was not confirmed for the second-wave clones peaking on day 37. The detection of some responding clones in pre-infection memory suggests that pre-existing cross-reactive memory T cells joined the SARS-CoV-2 response.

Ficoll-Paque density gradient centrifugation was used to isolate PBMCs. Data came from an Illumina NovaSeq 6000. cDNA libraries for TCRalpha and TCRbeta were prepared by 5'RACE using constant-segment primers, with sample barcodes and unique molecular identifiers added. RNA was extracted from every sample with Trizol reagent. Amplification of the libraries took two PCR steps, and the second step added a second sample barcode plus Illumina TruSeq adapters. Sequencing of the libraries was done on an Illumina NovaSeq, producing 2 x 150 bp paired-end reads. As for the original processing: The reads were demultiplexed and collapsed into UMI-guided consensus sequences using migec v1.2.7. Using mixcr v2.1.11, the UMI consensuses were aligned to TRA and TRB V and J templates and assembled into clonotypes. Clonotypes were classified as expanded or contracted when called significant by both edgeR and NoisET, with noise models trained on biological replicates. For edgeR calls, the thresholds were a false discovery rate-adjusted p below 0.01 and a log2 fold-change of 1. As an exploratory analysis of dynamics, max-normalized trajectories of the 1000 most abundant clonotypes were examined by PCA with hierarchical clustering. The CD4 or CD8 phenotype of responding clones was assigned using the separately sequenced CD4+ and CD8+ repertoires. TCRdb applied fastp at Q25 and MiXCR to the public reads, then kept only in-frame beta chains. For every CDR3 protein sequence, its rows merge into one entry that carries the most common genes and DNA. It is TCRdb's table, rather than the study itself, that gives the V and J calls and clone size. The sample table lists about 130,000 distinct CDR3 sequences, about 15% of them with a count of one. The top ten clonotypes cover roughly 13% of the sample.

Based on the germline V gene, the CDR1 and CDR2 sequences are SGHRS and YFSETQ. The CDR3 contains 14 residues, cysteine and phenylalanine counted. Here the CDR3 DNA is all that survives: 42 bases in frame from base 1. Unmatched junction bases come to 3, with V trimmed by 0 bases and J by 8 bases. The sample holds many counts of this clonotype. It lacks a known antigen. Qualities for individual bases were not recorded, and no much larger clone is one base off. Material: PBMCs or a T cell subset sorted from them (not recorded which). The clonotype comes from an adult woman who had mild COVID-19 (a few samples of this study predate the infection). The sample titles of this study are shuffled in the database, so cell type and time point are left out; the donor was told from shared clones. The rearranged segments are TRBV5-1 and TRBJ2-1; 9 central bases correspond to TRBD1. The nucleotide sequence reads as follows: TGCGCCAGCAGCTTGGACAGGGGGCGGGATGAGCAGTTCTTC. Translated, this gives CASSLDRGRDEQFF. The full variable domain, completed from the reference TRBV5-1 and TRBJ2-1 proteins outside the CDR3, reads KAGVTQTPRYLIKTRGQQVTLSCSPISGHRSVSWYQQTPGQGLQFLFEYFSETQRNKGNFPGRFSGRQFSNSRSEMNVSTLELGDSALYLCASSLDRGRDEQFFGPGTRLTVL.